The present T cell receptor (beta chain) was sequenced within a study of human T cells and chemical hapten exposure. V shed 6 bases and J 2 bases; nucleotides not matched to a gene: 6. This CDR3 is built from 13 residues. Germline V CDR1 and CDR2: SQVTM, ANQGSEA. Stated time point: patch test 3, about 24 weeks after DPC sensitization. Treatment defined: therapeutic diphenylcyclopropenone sensitization with weekly scalp DPC. MiXCR, run by TCRdb on the RACE reads, gives a single entry per CDR3 protein. Among over 100,000 distinct CDR3 sequences listed, around 11% were seen once. This chain uses TRBV29-1 with TRBJ2-5, with TRBD1 matching 7 bases. The sequences come from whole blood, collected in connection with sensitization to the hapten diphenylcyclopropenone (DPC). This sequence was found in a woman aged 45-65 years with alopecia areata. Some clones in this sample may be carry-over from other donors' samples. In DNA form, the CDR3 reads TGCAGCGTAGTATCGGACAGGCAAGAGACCCAGTACTTC. Its translation: CSVVSDRQETQYF.